A selection of T cell receptor beta chains follows, all from one sample in a study of regulatory T cells in long-lasting Graves disease. TCRdb fed the multiplex PCR reads into MiXCR, producing one record per CDR3 protein. The sample yields over 500,000 distinct CDR3 sequences, 15% to 20% seen once. These same data were also listed under a study on T cells in Graves' hyperthyroidism and ophthalmopathy.

Material: peripheral blood mononuclear cells (PBMCs), obtained at new diagnosis, from a patient treated with antithyroid drugs. The receptors shown here come from a man between 18 and 29 years old with Graves disease. Each CDR3 is given with its conserved first and last residue. Fields, in order: CDR3 protein, CDR3 DNA, V gene, D gene, J gene, clone size. D genes are given only for firm matches. Rows may omit the clone size; those that give it use once, few, many or a size class.

CDR3: CASSHAAAPSYGYTF; DNA: TGCGCCAGCAGCCATGCAGCAGCCCCTAGCTATGGCTACACCTTC; V: TRBV4-1; D: NA; J: TRBJ1-2; size: NA
CDR3: CASSHLGRGDTEAFF; DNA: TGCGCCAGCAGCCATCTGGGCAGGGGGGACACTGAAGCTTTCTTT; V: TRBV4-1; D: TRBD1; J: TRBJ1-1; size: NA
CDR3: CASSSTHDQETQYF; DNA: TGTGCCAGCAGCTCCACTCATGACCAAGAGACCCAGTACTTC; V: TRBV7-9; D: NA; J: TRBJ2-5; size: few
CDR3: CASSLRLRAGETQYF; DNA: TGCGCCAGCAGCTTAAGGCTTCGCGCAGGGGAGACCCAGTACTTC; V: TRBV5-1; D: NA; J: TRBJ2-5; size: NA
CDR3: CASSYPGQVDQPQHF; DNA: TGTGCCAGCAGTTACCCGGGACAGGTCGACCAGCCCCAGCATTTT; V: TRBV6-2/TRBV6-3; D: TRBD1; J: TRBJ1-5; size: NA
CDR3: CASSLAALSGEQYF; DNA: TGTGCCAGCAGTTTAGCGGCTCTCTCGGGGGAGCAGTACTTC; V: TRBV2; D: NA; J: TRBJ2-7; size: NA
CDR3: CASSPTTANTEAFF; DNA: TGTGCCAGCAGTCCGACGACGGCGAACACTGAAGCTTTCTTT; V: TRBV7-9; D: NA; J: TRBJ1-1; size: many
CDR3: CASSSGLAGTGGAGELFF; DNA: TGTGCCAGCAGCTCGGGACTAGCGGGAACAGGAGGGGCCGGGGAGCTGTTTTTT; V: TRBV13; D: TRBD2; J: TRBJ2-2; size: NA
CDR3: CASSRQGANEKLFF; DNA: TGTGCCAGCAGCCGACAGGGGGCAAATGAAAAACTGTTTTTT; V: TRBV12-3/TRBV12-4; D: TRBD1; J: TRBJ1-4; size: many
CDR3: CASSLDSNTGELFF; DNA: TGTGCCAGCAGCTTAGACTCAAACACCGGGGAGCTGTTTTTT; V: TRBV11-3; D: NA; J: TRBJ2-2; size: many
CDR3: CATSRGGGTGHEQYF; DNA: TGTGCCACCAGCAGAGGCGGGGGAACCGGGCACGAGCAGTACTTC; V: TRBV15; D: TRBD2; J: TRBJ2-7; size: NA
CDR3: CSASSPSATYEQYF; DNA: TGCAGTGCTAGTTCCCCTAGCGCGACCTACGAGCAGTACTTC; V: TRBV20-1; D: NA; J: TRBJ2-7; size: NA
CDR3: CASSLSGQGYSNQPQHF; DNA: TGTGCCAGCAGTTTATCGGGACAGGGATATAGCAATCAGCCCCAGCATTTT; V: TRBV27; D: TRBD1; J: TRBJ1-5; size: NA
CDR3: CASTLGETQYF; DNA: TGTGCCAGCACCCTAGGAGAGACCCAGTACTTC; V: TRBV27; D: NA; J: TRBJ2-5; size: many